The present entry profiles one T cell receptor beta chain with its context. Its antigen is currently unknown. The TCR beta CDR3 regions underwent amplification using RNA transcripts as the source. The HTBI set primed first-round TCR CDR3 RT-PCR. TCRdb recomputed calls from the multiplex PCR reads with MiXCR, one row per CDR3 protein. The profile shows over 700,000 distinct CDR3 sequences, 38% of them singletons. This sample is drawn from a study of T cells in Graves' hyperthyroidism and ophthalmopathy. The wider study: Peripheral blood draws took place at initial diagnosis, ahead of any treatment. Study-wide findings and caveats: Blood also carried most thyroid clonotypes expanded above 0.001.

The ends lost 3 bases at V and 9 bases at J; junction bases unmatched: 13. The CDR3 sequence is 16 residues long. The V gene's germline CDR1 is SGHTA and CDR2 FQGNSA. This sequence was found in a man aged 18 to 35 with Graves' hyperthyroidism. The chain recombines TRBV7-2 with TRBJ2-1; 8 nucleotides align to TRBD2. Sequencing was performed on blood. This CDR3 reads CASSFPPSGSSLEQFF. In nucleotides, the CDR3 is TGTGCCAGCAGCTTCCCCCCGAGCGGGAGTAGCCTTGAGCAGTTCTTC.